The rows below give T cell receptor beta chains drawn from one sample of a study of shared clonotypes between healthy human individuals. TCRdb keeps only in-frame clones here, not all; method: immunoSEQ multiplex PCR. The repertoire has roughly 1,800,000 clones, about 94% of them found once; the top ten carry 1.2%. The sequenced material came from naive CD8+ T cells sorted from blood. The receptors shown here come from a man between 18 and 35 years old in good health. CDR3s include the opening cysteine and the closing phenylalanine or tryptophan. The D gene is left open where the match is weak. Where a row states a size, it is once, few, many or the class of an expanded clone; other rows omit it.

J gene	clone size	V gene	D gene	CDR3 length	CDR3 DNA	CDR3 protein
TRBJ1-5	-	TRBV6-5	-	14	TGTGCCAGCAGACTCCGGGACGGTAATCAGCCCCAGCATTTT	CASRLRDGNQPQHF
TRBJ2-7	few	TRBV6-1	TRBD2	15	TGTGCCAGCAGTGAAGGACTAGCGGGATCCTACGAGCAGTACTTC	CASSEGLAGSYEQYF
TRBJ2-3	-	TRBV18	-	13	TGTGCCAGCTCACCGGACAGCACAGATACGCAGTATTTT	CASSPDSTDTQYF
TRBJ1-5	-	TRBV7-2	-	14	TGTGCCAGCAGCTTAATGGACAACAATCAGCCCCAGCATTTT	CASSLMDNNQPQHF
TRBJ2-7	-	TRBV6-5	TRBD1	14	TGTGCCAGCAGTTACGGACAGGGGTTTTACGAGCAGTACTTC	CASSYGQGFYEQYF
TRBJ1-2	-	TRBV7-9	-	15	TGTGCCAGCAGCTTAACATCCGATCTAAACTATGGCTACACCTTC	CASSLTSDLNYGYTF
TRBJ2-7	-	TRBV2	-	14	TGTGCCAGCAGTGGGGCTAGCCTAGGCTACGAGCAGTACTTC	CASSGASLGYEQYF
TRBJ2-7	-	TRBV6-1	TRBD2	14	TGTGCCAGCAGTGAGGCGGGAGCAGCCTACGAGCAGTACTTC	CASSEAGAAYEQYF
TRBJ2-1	-	TRBV10-3	TRBD1	15	TGTGCCATCAGTGAGTCAGGGACAGGCCTCGATGAGCAGTTCTTC	CAISESGTGLDEQFF
TRBJ2-7	-	TRBV10-2	-	13	TGCGCCAGCAAGAGCGGGCTCTCCTACGAGCAGTACTTC	CASKSGLSYEQYF
TRBJ2-7	-	TRBV5-6	-	13	TGTGCCAGCAGCTCCCCCAATTTTTACGAGCAGTACTTC	CASSSPNFYEQYF
TRBJ2-2	once	TRBV7-9	TRBD2	16	TGTGCCAGCAGCCGGACTAGCGGGGGGGCGACCGGGGAGCTGTTTTTT	CASSRTSGGATGELFF
TRBJ2-2	-	TRBV10-2	-	14	TGCGCCAGCACCCCTGCGGGGTCTGGCGGGGAGCTGTTTTTT	CASTPAGSGGELFF
TRBJ2-1	-	TRBV29-1	TRBD2	15	TGCAGCGTTGAATACGGGACTAGCGGGAGCGGAGAGCAGTTCTTC	CSVEYGTSGSGEQFF
TRBJ1-1	-	TRBV5-6	-	16	TGTGCCAGCAGCTTGGACGCGGGACAACTCGGGACTGAAGCTTTCTTT	CASSLDAGQLGTEAFF
TRBJ2-3	once	TRBV5-4	-	13	TGTGCCAGCAGCTTGGGTGGGGAAGATACGCAGTATTTT	CASSLGGEDTQYF
TRBJ2-7	-	TRBV5-1	-	15	TGCGCCAGCAGCTTGGCTCCTCGGGGAGCCTACGAGCAGTACTTC	CASSLAPRGAYEQYF
TRBJ1-1	-	TRBV6-1	TRBD1	14	TGTGCCAGCAGTGAGGACAGGGGTAACACTGAAGCTTTCTTT	CASSEDRGNTEAFF
TRBJ1-1	-	TRBV27	-	13	TGTGCCAGCAGTTTATTCTTAGGATTTGAAGCTTTCTTT	CASSLFLGFEAFF
TRBJ2-7	-	TRBV7-2	TRBD2	14	TGTGCCAGCAGCTTAGGAGCGGGGGGCTACGAGCAGTACTTC	CASSLGAGGYEQYF
TRBJ2-6	-	TRBV6-1	-	18	TGTGCCAGCAGTGCCGACACAGAGAGCTTTGCTGGGGCCAACGTCCTGACTTTC	CASSADTESFAGANVLTF
TRBJ2-1	-	TRBV4-1	-	16	TGCGCCAGCAGCCTACTGGCGGGCACCCCTCAGGATGAGCAGTTCTTC	CASSLLAGTPQDEQFF
TRBJ1-6	-	TRBV6-1	-	15	TGTGCCAGCAGTGAAGGGCCCGGAGGTACTTCACCCCTCCACTTT	CASSEGPGGTSPLHF
TRBJ1-1	-	TRBV7-3	-	15	TGTGCCAGCAGCTTATTAGGGGGGTCCCCCGATAGAGCTTTCTTT	CASSLLGGSPDRAFF
TRBJ2-7	-	TRBV29-1	-	13	TGCAGCGTTCGGGACTCTAGCTCCTACGAGCAGTACTTC	CSVRDSSSYEQYF
TRBJ2-3	-	TRBV7-6	-	15	TGTGCCAGCAGCTTAGATTCGGGATTTGCAGATACGCAGTATTTT	CASSLDSGFADTQYF
TRBJ2-5	-	TRBV5-6	TRBD2	15	TGTGCCAGCAGCTTGGCGGGGGGGCCGGCAGAGACCCAGTACTTC	CASSLAGGPAETQYF
TRBJ2-7	-	TRBV4-3	-	16	TGCGCCAGCAGCCAAGAAAGGCAGGGGATGTCCTACGAGCAGTACTTC	CASSQERQGMSYEQYF
TRBJ1-5	-	TRBV9	-	15	TGTGCCAGCAGCCTGGGGGGCTATAGCAATCAGCCCCAGCATTTT	CASSLGGYSNQPQHF
TRBJ2-1	-	TRBV6-5	TRBD2	15	TGTGCCAGCAGGCCTACTAGCGGGGCCTACGGTGAGCAGTTCTTC	CASRPTSGAYGEQFF
TRBJ2-7	-	TRBV13	-	14	TGTGCCAGCAGCCCCGGGGGGCCCCTCTACGAGCAGTACTTC	CASSPGGPLYEQYF
TRBJ2-5	-	TRBV7-9	TRBD1	15	TGTGCCAGCAGCTGGGACAGGGGGTTGCAAGAGACCCAGTACTTC	CASSWDRGLQETQYF
TRBJ1-5	-	TRBV9	-	15	TGTGCCAGCAGCGTAGCCTCCGGGGCAGGACAGCCCCAGCATTTT	CASSVASGAGQPQHF
TRBJ2-5	-	TRBV7-9	TRBD2	18	TGTGCCAGCAGCTTAGGGTTGGGACTAGCGGGAGGAAAAGAGACCCAGTACTTC	CASSLGLGLAGGKETQYF
TRBJ1-1	-	TRBV7-9	-	11	TGTGCCAGCCTAATTAACACTGAAGCTTTCTTT	CASLINTEAFF
TRBJ1-2	-	TRBV6-5	-	13	TGTGCCAGCAGTTTTTCAGAACACTATGGCTACACCTTC	CASSFSEHYGYTF
TRBJ2-1	once	TRBV6-1	-	20	TGTGCCAGCAGTGGGGGGCGGGAGCAATCAGATAATAATCCCCAAGGATGGCAGTTCTTC	CASSGGREQSDNNPQGWQFF
TRBJ2-5	-	TRBV5-6	-	14	TGTGCCAGCAGCTTGGAAGGGGGACAAGAGACCCAGTACTTC	CASSLEGGQETQYF
TRBJ2-5	-	TRBV9	-	16	TGTGCCAGCAGCGCCTCCCTCGCGGGACTCCCAGAGACCCAGTACTTC	CASSASLAGLPETQYF
TRBJ2-7	-	TRBV21-1	-	19	TGTGCCAGCAGCAAACCATTTAGGCTAGCGGGACTCCTGGCTTGGGAGCAGTACTTC	CASSKPFRLAGLLAWEQYF
TRBJ1-5	-	TRBV6-5	-	13	TGTGCCAGCAGGGGGGGGGCTGGACAGCCCCAGCATTTT	CASRGGAGQPQHF
TRBJ2-7	-	TRBV27	-	17	TGTGCCAGCAGTCTGATTATGGTCAGGGGTCTGAGCTACGAGCAGTACTTC	CASSLIMVRGLSYEQYF
TRBJ2-1	-	TRBV29-1	-	11	TGCAGCGTTCCAGGTACTGCTGAGCAGTTCTTC	CSVPGTAEQFF
TRBJ2-2	-	TRBV19	TRBD1	14	TGTGCCACCCGACAGGGAGCCAACACCGGGGAGCTGTTTTTT	CATRQGANTGELFF
TRBJ1-3	-	TRBV14	TRBD1	15	TGTGCCAGCAGCCCGGGACAGAGCTCTGGAAACACCATATATTTT	CASSPGQSSGNTIYF
TRBJ2-3	-	TRBV7-8	-	15	TGTGCCAGCAGCCCTTTCAGCGGCAGCACAGATACGCAGTATTTT	CASSPFSGSTDTQYF
TRBJ1-6	once	TRBV10-3	-	18	TGTGCCATCAGTGAGTTTGGGGGAATAGGTTCCTATAATTCACCCCTCCACTTT	CAISEFGGIGSYNSPLHF
TRBJ1-6	-	TRBV19	-	15	TGTGCCAGTAGTCCGAGGACAGAGGTGGAGTCACCCCTCCACTTT	CASSPRTEVESPLHF
TRBJ1-3	-	TRBV21-1	-	20	TGTGCCAGCAGCAAAGTCCCATACCTCAGGGGGGGGACTTCTGGAAACACCATATATTTT	CASSKVPYLRGGTSGNTIYF
TRBJ2-7	-	TRBV9	-	14	TGTGCCAGCAGCGCCGGGGACACCTCCTACGAGCAGTACTTC	CASSAGDTSYEQYF
TRBJ2-7	-	TRBV9	TRBD2	15	TGTGCCAGCAGCGTAGGCCTAGCGGGTGACTACGAGCAGTACTTC	CASSVGLAGDYEQYF
TRBJ2-2	-	TRBV5-1	-	16	TGCGCCAGCAGCTTAGGAGCCAATAAGAACACCGGGGAGCTGTTTTTT	CASSLGANKNTGELFF